This T cell receptor (beta chain) was observed in a study of cytomegalovirus exposure and HLA in healthy donors. Study results and limitations: Information on immune exposure was restricted to one variable (CMV serostatus). Looking again later, the authors saw that most CMV-associated TCR beta chains seemed HLA-restricted. A later analysis linked a missense variant in DCLRE1C to the trimming of TCR beta V and J genes. Some TCR beta chains (about 180 of them) were listed as cytomegalovirus-associated.

The CDR3 loop spans 15 amino acids. The V gene's germline CDR1 is SGHTA and CDR2 FQGNSA. Deletions cut 3 bases from V and 0 bases from J, with 12 bases between. This clone was seen just once. The antigen remains undetermined. PCR employed 60 Vbeta and 13 Jbeta primers. Sequencing was performed with immunoSEQ multiplex PCR; in TCRdb, only in-frame clones are kept and a portion is missing. The sample contains approximately 110,000 clones, less than 85% of which appear only once. Sequenced material: PBMCs. This TCR was sampled from a middle-aged man in good health and CMV-seropositive. The V call is TRBV7-2, the J call TRBJ2-7, with D maybe TRBD1 (7 bases). CDR3 sequence (DNA): TGTGCCAGCAGCTTTCAGGGGGGTAGCTCCTACGAGCAGTACTTC. This encodes CASSFQGGSSYEQYF.